This T cell receptor (beta chain) was recorded in a study of shared clonotypes between healthy human individuals (dated by TCRdb to about 2020). Background on the whole study: The cohort comprised two women and a few men aged 18 to 49 years. The study deeply sequenced blood TCR repertoires of 5 or 6 healthy adults to estimate repertoire size and the extent of clonotype sharing between individuals. For each donor, CD4 naive and CD4 memory were each given three plates, CD8 naive was given two plates, and CD8 memory was given one plate. Libraries were prepared and TCR repertoires were sequenced by different laboratories using diverse techniques, in order to increase sequencing depth and limit assay-specific biases. Leukapheresis yielded between about 0.9 and 9 billion PBMCs per donor.

Worth noting for this clone: The clone's antigen remains unknown. It has no much larger one-base neighbor in the sample; base qualities were not kept.

Donors were healthy HIV-negative adults with no recently reported acute infections or vaccinations. All donors were Caucasian adults living in Nashville, Tennessee, USA. CD4+ T cells were enriched through magnetic negative selection, after which naive cells were positively selected on CD45RA and the remaining negative fraction served as the memory subset. After blood collection by leukapheresis, PBMCs were isolated using Ficoll-Histopaque density gradient centrifugation and then cryopreserved in the vapor phase of liquid nitrogen. Analytical flow cytometry was used to check the purity and quantity of every magnetically sorted T cell population. From each sorted fraction, genomic DNA was isolated and quantified by UV absorbance on a Nanodrop 2000c. V has 4 bases trimmed and J has 1 base trimmed; junction bases matching no gene number 4. The cysteine opens and the phenylalanine closes a CDR3 of 15 amino acids. This entry keeps only the CDR3 DNA: 45 bases, framed from base 1. The germline V gene supplies CDR1 SGHRS and CDR2 YFSETQ.

TCR CDR3 regions were amplified from genomic DNA by multiplex PCR using the deep immunoSEQ assay. Genomic DNA extracted from each cell subset was distributed evenly over all wells of several immunoSEQ 96-well plates, and each plate served as one replicate. For sorted subsets, around 0.2 ug genomic DNA, equal to 30,000 to 35,000 T cell genomes, was loaded into each replicate PCR. Purified libraries were quantified with a Qubit 3.0 fluorometer, sized on a Bioanalyzer 2100, and re-quantified with the KAPA Library Quantification kit. A separate single-read 150-cycle Illumina NextSeq 550 flow cell was used to sequence each immunoSEQ 96-well plate. Per the source publication's procedure: Because the immunoSEQ output held only junctional sequences and lacked quality scores, the filtering could not match the filtering applied to full-length reads. To assign V/J genes and CDR3, sequences were annotated using PyIR, a Python wrapper for IgBLAST v1.9, with IMGT germline references. Reads with weak V/J assignments (E-value above 1e-6), missing CDR3, stop codons, out-of-frame junctions, or ambiguous translated residues were removed. V3J clonotypes were defined as sequences sharing an identical inferred V gene, J gene, and CDR3 amino acid sequence. The percentage overlap between two repertoires was calculated by dividing the number of shared unique clonotypes by the size of the smaller repertoire. Three approaches were used to assess repertoire richness: RTK rarefaction, the Chao1 estimator, and Recon v2.1 estimates of unobserved clonotypes. Generation probabilities for all TCRbeta clonotypes obtained by the gDNA method from a handful of donors were computed using OLGA. Imported from immuneACCESS, the table was reduced by TCRdb to in-frame sequences with V and J called. These copies leave out some clones; in studies compared against another copy, an unresolved V gene accounts for under half, and the cause of the remainder is not known. V and J calls and clone size are those listed in that table; D and trimming were worked out from the DNA. In all, the sample holds around 510,000 clones, and roughly 95% of those were seen once. The leading ten clones occupy approximately 0.067% of the sample.

Beyond this particular receptor, the publication reports: Because the study included only a small number of donors, the genetic and exposure-history diversity represented was limited. Even with the large sequencing depth, rarefaction of the sorted-subset datasets indicated that sequencing was incomplete. Larger estimated clonotype richness was generally found for naive subsets than for memory subsets. Only blood was sampled, and tissue TCR repertoires likely differ from those in blood. Pairwise subsampling indicated that sequencing depth was expected to affect the degree of clonotype sharing among donors. Sharing across several donors was observed for 5% to 6.5% of naive CD4, over 3% of naive CD8, 2.3% of memory CD4, and around 0.4% of memory CD8 clonotypes. Higher generation probabilities were observed for clonotypes shared by all four sorted-subset donors than for non-shared clonotypes.

This receptor chain uses TRBV5-1 and TRBJ2-3; TRBD1 fits 9 bases in the junction. The source of this sequence is a woman under 40 in good health. The sample consisted of naive CD4+ T cells sorted from blood. The meaning of the sample's cell subset or site label: CD45RA+ positively selected. The nucleotide sequence reads TGCGCCAGCAGCCCCTGGGACAGGGGCACAGATACGCAGTATTTT. This yields the protein CASSPWDRGTDTQYF.